Listed below are T cell receptor beta chains from one sample, sequenced in a study of T cell responses to AZD1222 COVID-19 vaccine. Repertoires were generated with immunoSEQ multiplex PCR, while TCRdb's copy carries only in-frame clones and drops some. The sample includes 100,000 or so clones, about nine tenths of them seen just once. The sequences come from peripheral blood, collected on day 0 of AZD1222 vaccination. The receptors originated from an adult in good health. CDR3s include the opening cysteine and the closing phenylalanine or tryptophan. A D gene is named only where the DNA matches it firmly. Size tells how often a clone was seen (once, few, many) or the class of an expanded clone, and some rows leave it out.

>TRBJ2-7|TRBD2|TRBV7-9|.
TGTGCCAGCAGCCAGGGCGGGCTAGCGGCCTACGAGCAGTACTTC
CASSQGGLAAYEQYF
>TRBJ1-1|.|TRBV28|.
TGTGCCAGCTCGACCGCCACTGAAGCTTTCTTT
CASSTATEAFF
>TRBJ1-1|TRBD1|TRBV3-1/TRBV3-2|.
TGTGCCAGCAGCCAGAAGACAGGGGAAGGGCCTGAAGCTTTCTTT
CASSQKTGEGPEAFF
>TRBJ1-4|.|TRBV6-5|.
TGTGCCAGCAGTTCCCAACAGGGACTTAATGAAAAACTGTTTTTT
CASSSQQGLNEKLFF
>TRBJ2-2|.|TRBV7-6|.
TGTGCCAGCAGCCCGGTGGCAGGGAAGAACACCGGGGAGCTGTTTTTT
CASSPVAGKNTGELFF
>TRBJ2-4|.|TRBV6-5|.
TGTGCCAGCAGTATATCCAACTCCAAAAACATTCAGTACTTC
CASSISNSKNIQYF
>TRBJ2-3|TRBD1|TRBV2|.
TGTGCCAGCAGTGATAGGACAGGCGGGCCAGATACGCAGTATTTT
CASSDRTGGPDTQYF
>TRBJ1-2|.|TRBV6-6|.
TGTGCCAGCAGTTACGCTCGGGCAGATGGCTACACCTTC
CASSYARADGYTF
>TRBJ2-6|.|TRBV3-1/TRBV3-2|.
TGTGCCAGCAGCCCCCTGACAGGGGCCAACGTCCTGACTTTC
CASSPLTGANVLTF
>TRBJ1-6|TRBD1|TRBV7-9|once
TGTGCCAGCAGCCCCCAACCGGGACAGGGCAATTCACCCCTCCACTTT
CASSPQPGQGNSPLHF
>TRBJ2-1|.|TRBV10-3|.
TGTGCCATCAGGGCTGGGGGCAATGAGCAGTTCTTC
CAIRAGGNEQFF
>TRBJ1-2|TRBD1|TRBV7-9|.
TGTGCCAGCAGCCAGGGGGCTAACTATGGCTACACCTTC
CASSQGANYGYTF
>TRBJ1-1|.|TRBV19|.
TGTGCCAGTAGTATATGGGGGCCGAACACTGAAGCTTTCTTT
CASSIWGPNTEAFF
>TRBJ1-1|.|TRBV6-5|.
TGTGCCACCCTGGACGGGGCCCTCACTGAAGCTTTCTTT
CATLDGALTEAFF
>TRBJ1-1|TRBD1|TRBV6-5|.
TGTGCCAGCAGTTATTTCGGGACAGGGAGCGCTGAAGCTTTCTTT
CASSYFGTGSAEAFF